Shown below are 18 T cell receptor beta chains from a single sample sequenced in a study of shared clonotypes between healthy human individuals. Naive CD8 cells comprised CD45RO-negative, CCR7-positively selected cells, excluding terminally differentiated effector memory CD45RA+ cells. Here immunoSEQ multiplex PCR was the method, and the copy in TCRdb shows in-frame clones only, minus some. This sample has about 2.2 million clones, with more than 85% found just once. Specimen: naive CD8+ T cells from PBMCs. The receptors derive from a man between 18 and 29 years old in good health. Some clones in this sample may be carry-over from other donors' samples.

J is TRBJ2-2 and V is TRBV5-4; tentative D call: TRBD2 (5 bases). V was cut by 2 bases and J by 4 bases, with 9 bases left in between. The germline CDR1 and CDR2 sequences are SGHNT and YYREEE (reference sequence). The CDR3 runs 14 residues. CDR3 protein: CASSFVGSTGELFF. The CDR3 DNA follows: TGTGCCAGCAGCTTTGTGGGGAGCACCGGGGAGCTGTTTTTT.

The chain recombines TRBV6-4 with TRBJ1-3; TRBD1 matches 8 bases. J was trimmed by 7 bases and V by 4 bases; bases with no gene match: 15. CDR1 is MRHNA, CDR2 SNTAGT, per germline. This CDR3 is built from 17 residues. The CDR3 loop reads CASSGAGGAGEGNTIYF. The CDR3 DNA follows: TGTGCCAGCAGTGGGGCAGGGGGCGCAGGGGAGGGGAACACCATATATTTT.

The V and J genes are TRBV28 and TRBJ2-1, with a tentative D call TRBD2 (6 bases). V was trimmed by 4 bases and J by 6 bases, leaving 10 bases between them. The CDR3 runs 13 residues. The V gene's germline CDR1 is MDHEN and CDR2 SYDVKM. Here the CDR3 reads CASSSGLFNEQFF. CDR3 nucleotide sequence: TGTGCCAGCAGTTCGGGACTCTTCAATGAGCAGTTCTTC. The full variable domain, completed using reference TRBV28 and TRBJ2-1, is DVKVTQSSRYLVKRTGEKVFLECVQDMDHENMFWYRQDPGLGLRLIYFSYDVKMKEKGDIPEGYSVSREKKERFSLILESASTNQTSMYLCASSSGLFNEQFFGPGTRLTVL.

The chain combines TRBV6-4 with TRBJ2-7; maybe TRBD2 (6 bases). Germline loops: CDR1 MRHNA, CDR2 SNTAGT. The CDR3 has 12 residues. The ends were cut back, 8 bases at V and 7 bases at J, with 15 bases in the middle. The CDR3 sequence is CASGMVREEQYF. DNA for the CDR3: TGTGCCAGCGGAATGGTTCGGGAGGAGCAGTACTTC.

CDR3 nucleotides: TGTGCCAGCAGTTTATTCAGGGGTAAATCTGAGACCCAGTACTTC. Amino acid sequence: CASSLFRGKSETQYF. The chain joins TRBV28 to TRBJ2-5, with D possibly matching TRBD1 (6 bases). The CDR3 has 15 amino acids. V was cut by 1 base and J by 5 bases, with 14 bases left in between. CDR1 and CDR2 (germline): MDHEN, SYDVKM.

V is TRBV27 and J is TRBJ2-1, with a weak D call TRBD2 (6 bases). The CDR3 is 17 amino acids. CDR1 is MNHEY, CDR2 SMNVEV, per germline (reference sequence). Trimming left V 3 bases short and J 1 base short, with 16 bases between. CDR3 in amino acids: CASSFVSAGRSYNEQFF. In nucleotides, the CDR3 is TGTGCCAGCAGTTTTGTATCGGCGGGAAGATCCTACAATGAGCAGTTCTTC.

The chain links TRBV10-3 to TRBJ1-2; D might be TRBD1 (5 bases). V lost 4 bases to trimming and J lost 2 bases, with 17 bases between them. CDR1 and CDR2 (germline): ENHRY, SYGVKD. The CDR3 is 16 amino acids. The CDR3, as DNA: TGTGCCATCAGTGGCGGGCCCGGGGCGGAGAACTATGGCTACACCTTC. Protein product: CAISGGPGAENYGYTF.

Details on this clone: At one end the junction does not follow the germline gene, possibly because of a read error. The chain's CDR3 is CASSQDTRERDF. Here the CDR3 DNA reads TGCGCCAGCAGCCAAGATACCCGGGAGCGGGACTTC. The chain links TRBV4-1 to TRBJ2-5; D may be TRBD2 (6 bases). The CDR3 is 12 amino acids. Per the germline V gene, CDR1 is MGHRA and CDR2 is YSYEKL.

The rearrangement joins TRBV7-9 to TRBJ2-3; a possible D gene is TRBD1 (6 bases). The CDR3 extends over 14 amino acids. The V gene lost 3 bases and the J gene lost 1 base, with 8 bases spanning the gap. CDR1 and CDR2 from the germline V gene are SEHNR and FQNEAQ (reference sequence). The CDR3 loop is CASSFRGGTDTQYF. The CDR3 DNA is TGTGCCAGCAGCTTCAGGGGCGGCACAGATACGCAGTATTTT.

The CDR3 DNA is TGTGCCAGCAGCCAGACAGAGAACACTGAAGCTTTCTTT. This translates into CASSQTENTEAFF. This chain links TRBV27 with TRBJ1-1; perhaps TRBD1 as D (5 bases). The V gene's germline CDR1 is MNHEY and CDR2 SMNVEV (reference sequence). V was pared by 6 bases and J by 1 base, with 9 bases between. CDR3 length equals 13 residues.

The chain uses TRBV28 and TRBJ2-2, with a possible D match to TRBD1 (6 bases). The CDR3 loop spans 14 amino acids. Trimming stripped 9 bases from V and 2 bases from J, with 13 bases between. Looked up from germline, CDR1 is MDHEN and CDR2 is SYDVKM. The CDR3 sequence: CASTTGVNTGELFF. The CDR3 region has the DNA TGTGCCAGTACGACAGGAGTTAACACCGGGGAGCTGTTTTTT.

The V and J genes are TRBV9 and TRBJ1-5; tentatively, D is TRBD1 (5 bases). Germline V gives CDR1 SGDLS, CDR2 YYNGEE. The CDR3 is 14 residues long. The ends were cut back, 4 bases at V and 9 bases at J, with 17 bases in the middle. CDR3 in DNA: TGTGCCAGCAGCCCCCTATTGGGGGGTGGGCCCCAGCATTTT. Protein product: CASSPLLGGGPQHF.

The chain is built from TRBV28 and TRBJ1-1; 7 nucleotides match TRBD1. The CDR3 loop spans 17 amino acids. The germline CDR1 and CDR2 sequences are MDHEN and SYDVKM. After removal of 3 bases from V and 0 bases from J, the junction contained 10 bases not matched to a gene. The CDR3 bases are TGTGCCAGCAGTTTTTATAACCTGGGACAGATGAACACTGAAGCTTTCTTT. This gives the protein CASSFYNLGQMNTEAFF.

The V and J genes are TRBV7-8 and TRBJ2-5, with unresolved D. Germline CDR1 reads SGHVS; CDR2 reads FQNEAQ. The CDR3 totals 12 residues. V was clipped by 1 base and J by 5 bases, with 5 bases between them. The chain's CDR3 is CASSLVLETQYF. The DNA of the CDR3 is TGTGCCAGCAGCTTAGTTTTGGAGACCCAGTACTTC.

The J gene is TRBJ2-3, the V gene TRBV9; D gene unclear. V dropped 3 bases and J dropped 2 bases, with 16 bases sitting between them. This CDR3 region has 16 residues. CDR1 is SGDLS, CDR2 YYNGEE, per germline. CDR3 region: CASSALWEPPTDTQYF. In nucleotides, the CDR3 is TGTGCCAGCAGCGCCCTATGGGAACCCCCCACAGATACGCAGTATTTT.

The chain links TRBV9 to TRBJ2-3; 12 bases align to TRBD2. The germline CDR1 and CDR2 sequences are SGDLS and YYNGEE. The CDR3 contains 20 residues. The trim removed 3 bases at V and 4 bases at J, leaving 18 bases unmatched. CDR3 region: CASSASGPSGRDDLADTQYF. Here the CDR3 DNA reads TGTGCCAGCAGCGCATCGGGGCCTAGCGGGAGGGACGATCTTGCAGATACGCAGTATTTT.

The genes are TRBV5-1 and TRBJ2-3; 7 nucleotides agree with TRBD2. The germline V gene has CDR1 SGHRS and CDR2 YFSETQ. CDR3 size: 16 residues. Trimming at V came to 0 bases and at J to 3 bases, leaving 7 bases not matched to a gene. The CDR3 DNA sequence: TGCGCCAGCAGCTTGGGTCTAGCGGAAATGACAGATACGCAGTATTTT. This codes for CASSLGLAEMTDTQYF.

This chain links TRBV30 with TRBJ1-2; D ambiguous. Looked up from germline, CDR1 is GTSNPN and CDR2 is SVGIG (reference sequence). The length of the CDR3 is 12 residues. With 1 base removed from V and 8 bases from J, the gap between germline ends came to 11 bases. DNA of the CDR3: TGTGCCTGGAGTGGCGTCTCTTACGGCTACACCTTC. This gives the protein CAWSGVSYGYTF.